This T cell receptor (beta chain) derives from a study of human T cells and chemical hapten exposure. Study information: A mostly female patient group had alopecia areata, totalis or universalis.

Time point in this sample: patch test 2, 6 weeks after DPC sensitization. Treatment in this sample: therapeutic diphenylcyclopropenone sensitization with weekly scalp DPC. The V gene end was trimmed by 1 base and the J gene end by 8 bases; junction bases not matched to a gene: 10. The CDR3 totals 16 residues. Germline values: CDR1 SGHDN, CDR2 FVKESK. General study findings and limits: The study found expanded TCRs formed significantly more large CDR3 similarity clusters than controls.

Comments on this clonotype: Its antigen is undetermined.

TCRdb processed the RACE reads anew with MiXCR; each CDR3 protein has one entry. The sample carries about 140,000 distinct CDR3 sequences, around 11% recorded once. Source: whole blood, taken in connection with sensitization to the hapten diphenylcyclopropenone (DPC). The TCR originated in a woman between 45 and 60 years old with alopecia areata. Some clones in this sample may be carry-over from other donors' samples. V gene TRBV14 combines with J gene TRBJ2-1, with 8 bases identical to TRBD1. The CDR3 DNA sequence: TGTGCCAGCAGCCAAGGGACAGGGAAAAATTCGGATGAGCAGTTCTTC. Its translation: CASSQGTGKNSDEQFF.